These 14 T cell receptor beta chains were all obtained from the same sample, sequenced in a study of T cells in Graves' hyperthyroidism and ophthalmopathy (dated by TCRdb to between 2019 and 2020). The method was multiplex PCR. Sequencing took place on an Illumina HiSeq 2000. The TCR beta CDR3 regions were amplified from the RNA transcripts. The first round of RT-PCR for the TCR CDR3 was performed with the HTBI primer set and the Qiagen OneStep RT-PCR kit. TCRdb handled the public reads itself, with Q25 trimming in fastp and clone calling in MiXCR, and kept productive beta chains. Every entry covers one CDR3 protein and lists the most common genes and DNA from its rows. The sample records about 400,000 distinct CDR3 sequences, 15% to 19% of which are singletons. Of the sample, approximately 30% falls within the top ten clones. The sequencing sample was made of blood. The receptors originated from a woman aged 18-29 years with Graves' hyperthyroidism that later progressed to Graves' ophthalmopathy.

This clonotype occurred once. The chain couples TRBV7-8 to TRBJ1-3; tentatively, D is TRBD1 (6 bases). With 5 bases removed from V and 3 bases from J, the gap between germline ends came to 17 bases. There are 16 residues in the CDR3. In germline, CDR1 is SGHVS, CDR2 FQNEAQ. CDR3 in DNA: TGTGCCAGCAGCCCATGGGGGGGCGTGGGTGGAAACACCATATATTTT. The encoded protein is CASSPWGGVGGNTIYF.

Many counts were recorded for this clonotype. The J gene is TRBJ1-1, the V gene TRBV5-1; a possible D gene is TRBD1 (6 bases). Germline loops: CDR1 SGHRS, CDR2 YFSETQ. This CDR3 comprises 14 residues. With 1 base removed from V and 6 bases from J, the gap between germline ends came to 13 bases. The CDR3 region has the DNA TGCGCCAGCAGCTTGTCTGGGACACTGGCTGAAGCTTTCTTT. Translated: CASSLSGTLAEAFF.

The J gene is TRBJ2-5, the V gene TRBV28, with 10 bases lining up with TRBD2. The V and J ends lost 5 bases and 5 bases, in that order; junction bases with no gene match: 5. The germline V gene encodes CDR1 MDHEN and CDR2 SYDVKM. The CDR3 is 14 residues long. CDR3 sequence reads: CASSAGTSAETQYF. The CDR3 coding sequence is TGTGCCAGCAGTGCCGGGACTAGCGCGGAGACCCAGTACTTC.

Regarding this clonotype: Given a much more abundant clone one base away, this may be a read error. This chain links TRBV28 with TRBJ2-1; 9 bases match TRBD2. The end of the DNA is better explained by TRBJ2-7, so the J call may be wrong. This CDR3 is built from 17 residues. Germline assignment: CDR1 MDHEN and CDR2 SYDVKM. Written as DNA, the CDR3 is TGTGCCAGCAGTTTAAAGCCAGCGGGAGGCCCTCAGGGTGAGCAGTACTTC. Protein sequence: CASSLKPAGGPQGEQYF.

The chain has TRBV12-3 or TRBV12-4 and TRBJ2-7, with TRBD1 as a possible D gene (6 bases). The CDR3 has 14 amino acids. Trimming left V 5 bases short and J 3 bases short, with 14 bases between. In DNA form, the CDR3 reads TGTGCCAGCAGTCACCCCGGGACATTCTACGAGCAGTACTTC. Translated, it gives CASSHPGTFYEQYF.

This clonotype was observed at least ten times. The chain links TRBV28 to TRBJ2-3, with TRBD2 matching over 8 bases. The CDR3 runs 17 residues. Germline lookup yields CDR1 MDHEN and CDR2 SYDVKM. Germline trimming cut 3 bases from V and 5 bases from J; bases unmatched to any gene: 13. The CDR3 sequence: CASSFPRTSPKGDTQYF. CDR3 bases: TGTGCCAGCAGTTTTCCCCGGACTAGCCCCAAGGGAGATACGCAGTATTTT.

This clonotype showed up many times. CDR3 region: CASSSRTGGNPDTQYF. The CDR3, as DNA: TGTGCCAGCAGCTCTAGGACAGGGGGGAACCCAGATACGCAGTATTTT. V usage is TRBV7-8 and J usage is TRBJ2-3; the match to TRBD1 covers 10 bases. The CDR3 contains 16 residues. Losses at the gene ends were 4 bases for V and 4 bases for J; bases not matched to a gene: 8. Germline CDR1 SGHVS, CDR2 FQNEAQ.

J is TRBJ1-2 and V is TRBV7-9; 7 bases are shared with TRBD1. CDR3 size: 19 residues. Unmatched junction bases numbered 19, after V lost 1 base and J lost 5 bases. Germline V lookup: CDR1 SEHNR, CDR2 FQNEAQ (reference sequence). In DNA, the CDR3 is TGTGCCAGCAGCTTAGGGACAGGATTGACCAGCACCTGGGGATATGGCTACACCTTC. Translation: CASSLGTGLTSTWGYGYTF.

The sample holds many counts of this clonotype. This chain joins TRBV28 and TRBJ1-4; 8 nucleotides line up with TRBD1. The CDR3 totals 19 residues. Germline values: CDR1 MDHEN, CDR2 SYDVKM. The V and J ends lost 5 bases and 7 bases, in that order; junction bases with no gene match: 21. The CDR3, as DNA: TGTGCCAGCAGTCCCTCCGGACAGGGTTTCACCCTGCTTATTGAAAAACTGTTTTTT. Its protein product is CASSPSGQGFTLLIEKLFF.

This clonotype was picked up many times. This chain uses TRBV20-1 with TRBJ2-7, with D perhaps assigned TRBD1 or TRBD2 (5 bases each). The CDR3 loop spans 13 amino acids. Trimming pared 6 bases from V and 1 base from J, leaving 13 bases between. The germline gives CDR1 DFQATT, CDR2 SNEGSKA (reference sequence). CDR3 residues: CSAHGTESYEQYF. DNA for the CDR3: TGCAGTGCCCACGGGACGGAGTCCTACGAGCAGTACTTC.

This clonotype has a count of ten or more. The chain recombines TRBV2 with TRBJ2-3; maybe TRBD2 (5 bases). In germline, CDR1 is SNHLY, CDR2 FYNNEI. With 6 bases removed from V and 4 bases from J, the gap between germline ends came to 14 bases. The CDR3 totals 14 residues. CDR3 sequence (DNA): TGTGCCAGCAGAATGGGAGTACGCGCAGATACGCAGTATTTT. This codes for CASRMGVRADTQYF.

This clonotype was counted only a few times. The rearrangement joins TRBV10-3 to TRBJ1-6; no definite D call. Germline values: CDR1 ENHRY, CDR2 SYGVKD. The CDR3 is 15 residues long. V was cut by 10 bases and J by 1 base, with 14 bases left in between. CDR3 in DNA: TGTGCCAGCAGCATAGGAGATTCCTATAATTCACCCCTCCACTTT. Translation: CASSIGDSYNSPLHF.

The chain links TRBV27 to TRBJ1-6, with D uncertain. CDR3 length equals 15 residues. CDR1 and CDR2 from the germline V gene are MNHEY and SMNVEV (reference sequence). Trimming left V 2 bases short and J 6 bases short, with 11 bases between. The CDR3 reads CASSLAISRNSPLHF. Written as DNA, the CDR3 is TGTGCCAGCAGTTTAGCCATAAGTCGTAATTCACCCCTCCACTTT.

This clonotype was found many times. The genes are TRBV20-1 and TRBJ1-1; TRBD1 matches at 8 bases. CDR1 and CDR2 (germline): DFQATT, SNEGSKA (reference sequence). J was trimmed by 4 bases and V by 7 bases; bases with no gene match: 5. This CDR3 region has 12 residues. The CDR3 DNA sequence: TGCAGTGTCAGGGGGCCGGTCACTGAAGCTTTCTTT. Amino acid sequence: CSVRGPVTEAFF.